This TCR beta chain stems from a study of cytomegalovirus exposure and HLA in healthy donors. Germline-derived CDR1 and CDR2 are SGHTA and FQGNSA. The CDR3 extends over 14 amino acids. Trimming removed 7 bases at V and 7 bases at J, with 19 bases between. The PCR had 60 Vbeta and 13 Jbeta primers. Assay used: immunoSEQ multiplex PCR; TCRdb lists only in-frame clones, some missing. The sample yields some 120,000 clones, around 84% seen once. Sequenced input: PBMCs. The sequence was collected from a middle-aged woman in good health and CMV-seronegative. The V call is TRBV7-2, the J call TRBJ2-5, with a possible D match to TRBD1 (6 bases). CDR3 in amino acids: CASTQSDSLGTQYF. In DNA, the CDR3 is TGTGCCAGCACCCAGTCGGACAGCCTCGGGACCCAGTACTTC.